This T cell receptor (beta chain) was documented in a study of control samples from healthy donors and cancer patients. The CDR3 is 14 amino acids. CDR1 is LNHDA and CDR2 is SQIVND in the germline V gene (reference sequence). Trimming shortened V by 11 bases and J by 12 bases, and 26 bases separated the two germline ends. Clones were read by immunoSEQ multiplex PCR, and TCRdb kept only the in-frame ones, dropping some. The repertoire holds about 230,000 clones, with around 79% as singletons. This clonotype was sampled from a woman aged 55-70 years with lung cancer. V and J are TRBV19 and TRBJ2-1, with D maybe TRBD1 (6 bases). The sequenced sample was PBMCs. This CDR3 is CASHPGQGAPGQFF. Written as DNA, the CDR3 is TGTGCCTCCCATCCGGGACAAGGGGCTCCGGGGCAGTTCTTC.